The clone carrying this T cell receptor beta chain was observed many times. This specimen comes from a study of metastatic and nonmetastatic thyroid tumors. Study-wide context: The study looked at repertoires side by side in blood and in tumor or nodule tissue from malignant and benign thyroid patients.

With MiXCR, TCRdb called clones anew from the PCR reads. The sample holds 35,000 to 40,000 clones, around 21% seen once. The V gene lost 0 bases and the J gene lost 7 bases, with 8 bases spanning the gap. Germline lookup yields CDR1 SGHKS and CDR2 YYEKEE (reference sequence). The CDR3 extends over 14 amino acids. Patients had received no treatment of any kind before thyroid surgery. Sequencing used blood. The chain is built from TRBV5-5 and TRBJ1-6, with unresolved D. The TCR sequence derives from a female donor with papillary thyroid cancer or a benign thyroid nodule (not recorded which). Some clones in this sample may be carry-over from other donors' samples. CDR3 amino acids: CASSLDRSNSPLHF. As DNA, the CDR3 is TGTGCCAGCAGCTTGGACCGCTCAAATTCACCCCTCCACTTT.